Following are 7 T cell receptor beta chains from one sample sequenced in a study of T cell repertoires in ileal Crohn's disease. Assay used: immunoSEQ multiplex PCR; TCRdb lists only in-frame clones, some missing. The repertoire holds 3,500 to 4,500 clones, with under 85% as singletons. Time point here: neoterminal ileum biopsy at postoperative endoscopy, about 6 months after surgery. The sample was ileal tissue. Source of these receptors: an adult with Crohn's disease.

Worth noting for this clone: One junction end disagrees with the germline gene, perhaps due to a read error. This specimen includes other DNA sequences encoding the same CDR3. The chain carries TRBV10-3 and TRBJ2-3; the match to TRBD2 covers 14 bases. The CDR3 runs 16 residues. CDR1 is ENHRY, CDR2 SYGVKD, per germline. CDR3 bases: TGCGCCATCAGTGGGGCGGGACTAGCGGGGGCGGATACGCAGTATTTT. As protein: CAISGAGLAGADTQYF.

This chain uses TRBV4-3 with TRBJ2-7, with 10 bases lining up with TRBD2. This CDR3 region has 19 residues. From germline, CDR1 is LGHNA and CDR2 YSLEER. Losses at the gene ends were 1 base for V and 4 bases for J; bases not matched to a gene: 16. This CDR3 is CASSQVETGLSGRAYEQYF. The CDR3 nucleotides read TGCGCCAGCAGCCAAGTGGAGACAGGACTAAGCGGGAGGGCTTACGAGCAGTACTTC.

The CDR3 loop is CASSPQGGYGYTF. The CDR3 nucleotides read TGTGCCAGCAGCCCCCAGGGCGGCTATGGCTACACCTTC. The chain combines TRBV21-1 with TRBJ1-2; the listed D gene, TRBD1, was not tested against the DNA. TRBV21-1 counts as a pseudogene. This CDR3 is 13 amino acids long.

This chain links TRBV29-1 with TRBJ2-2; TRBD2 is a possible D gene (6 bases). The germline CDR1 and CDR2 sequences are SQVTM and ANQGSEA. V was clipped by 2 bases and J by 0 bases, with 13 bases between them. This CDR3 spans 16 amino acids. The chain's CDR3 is CSVESGDSANTGELFF. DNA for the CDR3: TGCAGCGTTGAATCGGGGGATAGCGCGAACACCGGGGAGCTGTTTTTT.

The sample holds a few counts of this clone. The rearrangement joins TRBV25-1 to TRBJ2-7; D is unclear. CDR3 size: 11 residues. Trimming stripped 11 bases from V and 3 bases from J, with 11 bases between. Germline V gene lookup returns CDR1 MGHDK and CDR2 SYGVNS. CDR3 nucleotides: TGTGCCGCCGAGAACGGCTACGAGCAGTACTTC. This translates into CAAENGYEQYF.

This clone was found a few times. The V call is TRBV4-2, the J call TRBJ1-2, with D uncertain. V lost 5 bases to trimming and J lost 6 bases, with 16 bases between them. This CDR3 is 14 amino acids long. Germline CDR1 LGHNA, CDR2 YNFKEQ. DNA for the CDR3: TGTGCCAGCAGCTTGGGCCAGGCGATGAATGGCTACACCTTC. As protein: CASSLGQAMNGYTF.

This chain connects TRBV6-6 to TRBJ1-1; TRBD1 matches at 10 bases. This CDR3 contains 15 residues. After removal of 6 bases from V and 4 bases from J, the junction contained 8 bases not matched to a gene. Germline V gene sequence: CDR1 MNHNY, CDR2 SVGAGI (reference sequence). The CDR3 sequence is CASSSTGGGGTEAFF. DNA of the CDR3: TGTGCCAGCAGCTCGACAGGGGGCGGGGGCACTGAAGCTTTCTTT.